This entry describes one T cell receptor beta chain. Within one base of it there is no much larger clone, and no base qualities were kept. This sample's time point label indicates: cells obtained before transplantation from donor or recipient. In mixed lymphocyte reactions, some 200,000 CFSE-labeled pre-transplant responders were plated with some 200,000 irradiated violet-dye-labeled stimulators and cultured for less than seven days. Proliferating CD3+CD4+CFSE-low and CD3+CD8+CFSE-low responder cells were FACS-sorted on a BD Influx sorter after the mixed lymphocyte reaction. The record originates from a study of graft-versus-host responses after intestinal transplantation listed by TCRdb under 2021. For context, the study as a whole: The transplants that recipients got were multivisceral, liver-intestinal, or isolated intestinal. Instead of going to the commercial service, samples from three later patients were sequenced in-house on an Illumina MiSeq and processed with MiXCR. A peak of at least 4% donor T cells among recipient peripheral blood mononuclear cells was the definition used for donor T cell macrochimerism. Every recipient was given anti-thymocyte globulin induction, followed by about three years of maintenance tacrolimus and steroids. The cohort enrolled under 30 intestinal transplant recipients, one of whom was a retransplant, and 3 patients without pretransplant specimens were excluded. After intestinal transplantation, graft-versus-host and host-versus-graft alloreactive T cell clones were followed in the graft, circulation and bone marrow using bulk TCR-beta CDR3 sequencing. Alloreactive clones were identified by sequencing pre-transplant mixed lymphocyte reaction products and comparing them with unstimulated pre-transplant donor and recipient T cells. What the work shows at the level of the full study, not this receptor alone: Conclusions were limited by the relatively low number and heterogeneity of intestinal transplant patients. GvH clones were detected in recipient bone marrow, and some appeared earlier in ileal mucosa or blood, consistent with an intestinal mucosal origin. Patients with donor T cell macrochimerism had high GvH to HvG T cell clonal ratios in their allografts. Peak levels of circulating GvH clones were associated with declines in HvG clones early after transplant.

Library preparation was by the immunoSEQ multiplex PCR assay. For most patients, genomic DNA was isolated using the Qiagen DNeasy Blood and Tissue Kit and was shipped frozen to Adaptive Biotechnologies for TCR sequencing. For most patients, genomic DNA was subjected to high-throughput TCR-beta CDR3 sequencing by Adaptive Biotechnologies. The paper's data handling went like this. Adaptive's ImmunoSEQ software was the source of the TCR sequencing data for 15 to 20 patients, while a few other patients were processed with MiXCR and VDJtools. To correct CD4 versus CD8 sorting errors, any sequence found in both subsets at a frequency ratio below 5:1 was removed. CDR3 nucleotide sequences shared by donor and recipient were removed because the origin of these sequences could not be assigned. At least 2-fold expansion over unstimulated cells and a minimum CFSE-low frequency of 0.002% (template counts) or 0.001% (read counts) were required for clones to be classified as alloreactive. Clones detected in sequenced pre-transplant spleen, lymph node, or MLR CFSE-low populations of the donor or recipient were defined as mappable. Cumulative frequency of alloreactive clones was calculated as a percentage of all sequences weighted by copy number. TCRdb mirrors the immuneACCESS table, restricted to in-frame sequences. Some clones are absent from its copies; in checked studies, under half trace to an unresolved V gene, and the reason for the others is unknown. The DNA was the basis for D and trimming; V, J and clone size are from that table. The sample table contains about 5,500 clones; only one count was recorded for around 27% of them. Of the sample, roughly 5.2% falls within the top ten clones.

Taken from the germline V gene, the CDR1 and CDR2 loops are KGHSH and LQKENI. Taken from cysteine to phenylalanine, the CDR3 has 12 residues. The DNA shown is the 36-base CDR3, in frame from base 1. V gives up 3 bases and J gives up 4 bases, and the segment between their germline ends measures 4 bases. The receptor was derived from a human patient who was an organ donor for intestinal transplantation. This chain joins TRBV18 to TRBJ2-1, with the D gene call left open. Sequenced here: alloreactive CD4+ T cells from a mixed lymphocyte reaction culture, sampled before transplantation. This sample's cell subset or site label indicates: CFSE-low proliferating T cells sorted from roughly 6-day pre-transplant mixed lymphocyte reaction (GvH or HvG direction). DNA sequence: TGTGCCAGCTCACCGTCTTACAATGAGCAGTTCTTC. The translation is CASSPSYNEQFF.